These T cell receptor beta chains were read from a single sample in a study of Ad26.COV2.S vaccination and SARS-CoV-2 variants. Using immunoSEQ multiplex PCR, the repertoire was profiled, and TCRdb retains in-frame clones only, with some absent. The sample consists of about 680,000 clones, roughly 90% of them appearing once. Sequenced material: peripheral blood, taken in a trial of Ad26.COV2.S vaccine versus placebo. These receptors came from a person between 18 and 59 years old who received the Ad26.COV2.S COVID-19 vaccine or a placebo. Both conserved end residues are part of each CDR3. The D gene is left open where the match is weak. Rows give clone size only sometimes, using once, few, many, or a class for an expanded clone.

abundance,v_gene,d_gene,j_gene,CDR3nt,CDR3aa
.,TRBV25-1,TRBD1,TRBJ1-1,TGTGCCAGCAGTTGGACAGGGGGGGGCACTGAAGCTTTCTTT,CASSWTGGGTEAFF
.,TRBV19,TRBD1,TRBJ1-1,TGTGCCAGTAGGGGACAGGGGGCGGGAACTGAAGCTTTCTTT,CASRGQGAGTEAFF
.,TRBV19,.,TRBJ1-5,TGTGCCAGTAGCGCTCATGGCTCAGGGGGCAATCAGCCCCAGCATTTT,CASSAHGSGGNQPQHF
.,TRBV10-1,TRBD1,TRBJ2-7,TGCGCCAGCAGTGACGGGACAGGGTGGGAACGGTACTACGAGCAGTACTTC,CASSDGTGWERYYEQYF
.,TRBV18,.,TRBJ1-4,TGTGCCAGCTCACCACAGGGGGAATCGGGAAAACTGTTTTTT,CASSPQGESGKLFF
.,TRBV15,.,TRBJ1-5,TGTGCCACCAGCAGAGGAGGCAGCGATCAGCCCCAGCATTTT,CATSRGGSDQPQHF
.,TRBV21-1,.,TRBJ2-5,TGTGCCAGCACCCCCCGAGGGGGCAGGGAGACCCAGTACTTC,CASTPRGGRETQYF
.,TRBV27,TRBD1,TRBJ1-3,TGTGCCAGCAGTGCTCGACAGGGCGGAAAGACCATATATTTT,CASSARQGGKTIYF
.,TRBV19,TRBD2,TRBJ2-7,TGTGCCAGTAGTATAGTAGCGGGTATCTCCTACGAGCAGTACTTC,CASSIVAGISYEQYF
.,TRBV5-1,.,TRBJ2-7,TGCGCCAGCAGCTTGGCCTCGGGCAGCAGGTCCTACGAGCAGTACTTC,CASSLASGSRSYEQYF
.,TRBV27,.,TRBJ2-6,TGTGCCAGCAGTTTCGGGTCTGGGGCCAACGTCCTGACTTTC,CASSFGSGANVLTF
.,TRBV19,TRBD1,TRBJ2-2,TGTGCCAGTAGTATAGGACAGGGGGTGGCCGGGGAGCTGTTTTTT,CASSIGQGVAGELFF
.,TRBV19,TRBD2,TRBJ2-5,TGTGCCAGTAGTAGACTAGCGGCCCAAGAGACCCAGTACTTC,CASSRLAAQETQYF
.,TRBV12-3/TRBV12-4,.,TRBJ1-1,TGTGCCAGCAGCTTGTTCACTGAAGCTTTCTTT,CASSLFTEAFF
.,TRBV5-1,TRBD2,TRBJ2-2,TGCGCCAGCAGCGTAGGGACTAGCGGGAGAGACACCGGGGAGCTGTTTTTT,CASSVGTSGRDTGELFF
.,TRBV24-1,.,TRBJ2-2,TGTGCCACCAGTAAAGGGGGGACACTTAACACCGGGGAGCTGTTTTTT,CATSKGGTLNTGELFF
.,TRBV30,.,TRBJ1-4,TGTGCCTGGAGCCCGGGGCGGGTTGACAAACTGTTTTTT,CAWSPGRVDKLFF
.,TRBV30,.,TRBJ2-1,TGTGCCTGGAGTGGTGACTCAGACAATGAGCAGTTCTTC,CAWSGDSDNEQFF
once,TRBV5-4,TRBD2,TRBJ2-7,TGTGCCAGCAGCTTGGCGGGACTACTCCCCTACGAGCAGTACTTC,CASSLAGLLPYEQYF
few,TRBV5-4,.,TRBJ2-2,TGTGCCAGCAGCGGAGGGACAGCGCGAGGCACCGGGGAGCTGTTTTTT,CASSGGTARGTGELFF
once,TRBV7-9,.,TRBJ2-7,TGTGCCAGCAGCTTCCTGGACGCGGATTGGGAGCAGTACTTC,CASSFLDADWEQYF
.,TRBV29-1,.,TRBJ2-1,TGCAGCGTTGACCGAGGGTTCTCCTACAATGAGCAGTTCTTC,CSVDRGFSYNEQFF
.,TRBV30,.,TRBJ2-5,TGTGCCTGGAGTGTACGGGGCCAAGAGACCCAGTACTTC,CAWSVRGQETQYF
.,TRBV7-2,.,TRBJ1-1,TGTGCCAGCAGCTTAACCACGGCGGAAGCTTTCTTT,CASSLTTAEAFF
.,TRBV30,.,TRBJ1-2,TGTGCCTGGAGCCCAGGGACTTTCTACACCTTC,CAWSPGTFYTF
.,TRBV30,.,TRBJ2-7,TGTGCCTGGAGCCGAACACCCTACGAGCAGTACTTC,CAWSRTPYEQYF
.,TRBV30,.,TRBJ1-1,TGTGCCTGGAGTGATGGAGTGGGGACTGAAGCTTTCTTT,CAWSDGVGTEAFF
.,TRBV19,TRBD1,TRBJ2-1,TGTGCCAGTAGACCTACGGACAGGGCCAATGAGCAGTTCTTC,CASRPTDRANEQFF